This T cell receptor (beta chain) was identified during a study of shared clonotypes between healthy human individuals. This CDR3 has 14 residues. Per germline, CDR1 MNHEY and CDR2 SVGAGI. V dropped 6 bases and J dropped 2 bases, with 11 bases sitting between them. Only in-frame clones appear in the TCRdb table, and some are missing; sequencing was by immunoSEQ multiplex PCR. The table includes approximately 2.5 million clones, under 95% detected once. This receptor was identified in a young man in good health. Some clones in this sample may be carry-over from other donors' samples. The V gene is TRBV6-5, the J gene TRBJ1-5, with a tentative D call TRBD1 (6 bases). The sequencing sample was made of naive CD4+ T cells from PBMCs. Subset meaning: CD45RA+ positively selected. The CDR3 here is CASRRGGGNQPQHF. CDR3 DNA: TGTGCCAGCAGGAGGGGGGGAGGCAATCAGCCCCAGCATTTT.